The 9 T cell receptor beta chains below were found in one sample sequenced in a study of OX40 agonist ivuxolimab in advanced cancers. Sequencing used immunoSEQ multiplex PCR; TCRdb keeps in-frame clones, though not all of them. The sample yields 14,000 or so clones, about 80% seen once. Sequences were derived from CD4+ or CD8+ T cells sorted from blood, sampled in a trial of the OX40 agonist ivuxolimab. These receptors were taken from an adult with an advanced solid tumor such as melanoma, head and neck, liver or kidney cancer.

The V and J genes are TRBV7-6 and TRBJ2-7; the D is unclear. This CDR3 comprises 12 residues. V shed 4 bases and J shed 5 bases, with 9 bases lying between them. From germline, CDR1 is SGHVS and CDR2 FNYEAQ. This CDR3 reads CASSSTGNEQYF. The CDR3 nucleotides are TGTGCCAGCAGCTCCACCGGTAACGAGCAGTACTTC.

V and J are TRBV6-5 and TRBJ2-7, with TRBD1 as a possible D gene (5 bases). The CDR3 length is 15 residues. With 0 bases removed from V and 2 bases from J, the gap between germline ends came to 11 bases. CDR1 MNHEY and CDR2 SVGAGI come from the germline V gene. Here the CDR3 reads CASSYSETEPYEQYF. The CDR3 DNA reads as TGTGCCAGCAGTTACTCCGAGACAGAGCCCTACGAGCAGTACTTC.

The J gene is TRBJ2-7, the V gene TRBV9; D may be TRBD2 (7 bases). The length of the CDR3 is 15 residues. Germline CDR1 reads SGDLS; CDR2 reads YYNGEE. V lost 0 bases and J lost 3, with 13 bases in between. The CDR3 DNA reads as TGTGCCAGCAGCGTAGGGGGGGGCATGGACTACGAGCAGTACTTC. This gives the protein CASSVGGGMDYEQYF.

The J gene is TRBJ1-2, the V gene TRBV4-1; TRBD1 might be the D (6 bases). V gave up 0 bases and J gave up 7 bases, with 15 bases separating them. Germline V gene data show CDR1 as MGHRA and CDR2 as YSYEKL. CDR3 size: 15 residues. CDR3 nucleotide sequence: TGCGCCAGCAGCCAAGATCGTTCAGGGGTTCGTGGCTACACCTTC. Amino acid sequence: CASSQDRSGVRGYTF.

The J gene is TRBJ1-5, the V gene TRBV27; no reliable D call. The CDR3 length is 14 residues. The germline V gene has CDR1 MNHEY and CDR2 SMNVEV (reference sequence). V lost 6 bases and J 0 bases, leaving 9 bases between the germline ends. For the CDR3, the DNA is TGTGCCAGCAGGGGCGGTGTTAGCAATCAGCCCCAGCATTTT. Protein: CASRGGVSNQPQHF.

The V and J genes are TRBV5-1 and TRBJ2-5; 10 bases match TRBD1. The V gene end was trimmed by 3 bases and the J gene end by 4 bases; junction bases not matched to a gene: 12. The CDR3 is 17 residues long. Germline CDR1 is SGHRS and CDR2 is YFSETQ. CDR3 region: CASSSGQGSGVRETQYF. CDR3 bases: TGCGCCAGCAGCTCGGGACAGGGGAGCGGGGTACGAGAGACCCAGTACTTC.

The chain couples TRBV5-1 to TRBJ2-3; 12 positions match TRBD2. V lost 4 bases and J lost 0; bases outside the gene matches: 6. The germline V gene encodes CDR1 SGHRS and CDR2 YFSETQ. The length of the CDR3 is 17 residues. CDR3 protein: CASSLYTSGRSTDTQYF. The DNA of the CDR3 is TGCGCCAGCAGCCTATACACTAGCGGGAGGAGCACAGATACGCAGTATTTT.

The chain joins TRBV6-1 to TRBJ2-7; TRBD2 matches 10 bases. The germline V gene encodes CDR1 MNHNS and CDR2 SASEGT. The CDR3 runs 15 residues. The J segment lost 4 bases and the V segment lost 1 base, leaving 4 bases of the junction unmatched. CDR3 amino acids: CASSEDLAGAYEQYF. The CDR3 coding sequence is TGTGCCAGCAGTGAAGATCTAGCGGGGGCATACGAGCAGTACTTC.

This rearrangement joins TRBV14 to TRBJ1-2; D call uncertain. This CDR3 is 13 amino acids long. Between the trimmed V and J ends, which lost 4 bases and 8 bases, there was a span of 14 bases. The germline gives CDR1 SGHDN, CDR2 FVKESK. The chain's CDR3 is CASSPTAVRGYTF. The DNA for the CDR3 is TGTGCCAGCAGCCCCACGGCGGTCCGGGGCTACACCTTC.